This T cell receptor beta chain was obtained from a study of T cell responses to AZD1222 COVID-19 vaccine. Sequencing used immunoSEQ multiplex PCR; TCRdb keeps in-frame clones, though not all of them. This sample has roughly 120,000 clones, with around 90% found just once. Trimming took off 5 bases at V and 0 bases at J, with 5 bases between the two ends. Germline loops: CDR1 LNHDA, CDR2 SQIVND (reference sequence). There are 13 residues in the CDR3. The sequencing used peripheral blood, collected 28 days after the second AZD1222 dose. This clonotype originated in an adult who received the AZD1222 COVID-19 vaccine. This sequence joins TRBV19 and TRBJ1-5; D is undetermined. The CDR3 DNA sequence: TGTGCCAGTAGTCTCAGTAGCAATCAGCCCCAGCATTTT. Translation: CASSLSSNQPQHF. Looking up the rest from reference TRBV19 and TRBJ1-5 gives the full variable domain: DGGITQSPKYLFRKEGQNVTLSCEQNLNHDAMYWYRQDPGQGLRLIYYSQIVNDFQKGDIAEGYSVSREKKESFPLTVTSAQKNPTAFYLCASSLSSNQPQHFGDGTRLSIL.